The rows below give T cell receptor beta chains drawn from one sample of a study of T-cell reconstitution after alpha-beta-depleted transplantation in children. Via MiXCR, TCRdb re-called the PCR reads, giving one row per CDR3 protein. The profile shows about 110,000 distinct CDR3 sequences, about a tenth of them singletons. The specimen was PBMCs from the stem cell graft donor, collected from the stem cell graft. These receptors were obtained from a human donor who donated a stem cell graft to a child with acute lymphoblastic leukemia. The CDR3 runs from the conserved cysteine through the conserved F or W. D genes are given only for firm matches. Not every row has a clone size; where given, it reads once, few, many or a size class.

CDR3,DNA,J,size,D,length,V
CASSSLGRQINIQYF,TGTGCCAGCAGCTCCCTTGGGAGGCAAATAAACATTCAGTACTTC,TRBJ2-4,many,NA,15,TRBV28
CAISEGTGIAKNIQYF,TGTGCCATCAGTGAGGGGACAGGAATAGCCAAAAACATTCAGTACTTC,TRBJ2-4,many,TRBD1,16,TRBV10-3
CASSLASSGGGYTF,TGTGCCAGCAGCTTGGCCAGTTCAGGGGGCGGCTACACCTTC,TRBJ1-2,many,TRBD1,14,TRBV5-6
CSAKLAGTGNEQFF,TGCAGTGCTAAACTAGCGGGAACTGGCAATGAGCAGTTCTTC,TRBJ2-1,many,TRBD2,14,TRBV20-1
CSAREGASRNYEQYF,TGCAGTGCTAGAGAAGGGGCCAGTAGAAACTACGAGCAGTACTTC,TRBJ2-7,many,NA,15,TRBV20-1
CASSLDNRGSTEAFF,TGTGCCAGCAGCTTAGATAACAGGGGAAGCACTGAAGCTTTCTTT,TRBJ1-1,many,TRBD1,15,TRBV7-6
CASSMSRDGPYEQYF,TGCGCCAGCAGCATGTCCCGGGACGGCCCCTACGAGCAGTACTTC,TRBJ2-7,many,NA,15,TRBV5-1
CASSHDGYRGRGYGYTF,TGTGCCAGCAGCCACGACGGTTATCGGGGGCGCGGCTATGGCTACACCTTC,TRBJ1-2,many,NA,17,TRBV12-3/TRBV12-4
CASSPSAAGDETQYF,TGTGCCAGCTCACCCTCGGCAGCCGGAGATGAGACCCAGTACTTC,TRBJ2-5,few,NA,15,TRBV18
CASSPLAGAIKNIQYF,TGTGCCAGCAGTCCTTTAGCGGGGGCGATCAAAAACATTCAGTACTTC,TRBJ2-4,many,TRBD2,16,TRBV2
CASSRAGLYNEQFF,TGTGCCAGCAGCCGCGCGGGACTCTACAATGAGCAGTTCTTC,TRBJ2-1,many,NA,14,TRBV12-3/TRBV12-4
CASSSTTGAAGNTIYF,TGCGCCAGCAGTTCCACAACAGGGGCGGCCGGAAACACCATATATTTT,TRBJ1-3,many,TRBD1,16,TRBV5-1
CSATPRVRGQLITEAFF,TGCAGTGCTACACCTCGGGTACGGGGGCAGCTTATCACTGAAGCTTTCTTT,TRBJ1-1,NA,NA,17,TRBV20-1
CASSRAGGPETQYF,TGTGCCAGCTCAAGAGCGGGAGGGCCAGAGACCCAGTACTTC,TRBJ2-5,NA,TRBD2,14,TRBV18
CASSPTAAGGWELSYEQYF,TGTGCCAGCTCACCGACGGCAGCGGGGGGTTGGGAGCTCTCCTACGAGCAGTACTTC,TRBJ2-7,many,TRBD2,19,TRBV18
CASSLSGRVYNEQFF,TGTGCCAGCAGCCTTAGCGGGAGGGTCTACAATGAGCAGTTCTTC,TRBJ2-1,many,TRBD2,15,TRBV6-2/TRBV6-3
CASSLAGPNNEQFF,TGTGCCAGCAGTCTAGCGGGACCAAACAATGAGCAGTTCTTC,TRBJ2-1,many,TRBD2,14,TRBV27
CASSPGTALNTEAFF,TGTGCCAGCAGTCCCGGAACAGCTTTGAACACTGAAGCTTTCTTT,TRBJ1-1,many,NA,15,TRBV12-3/TRBV12-4
CASSLVVTSGFSYEQYF,TGTGCCAGCAGCTTGGTGGTGACTAGCGGATTTTCCTACGAGCAGTACTTC,TRBJ2-7,many,TRBD2,17,TRBV5-6
CASSQNSSNEQFF,TGTGCCAGCAGCCAAAATAGTTCCAATGAGCAGTTCTTC,TRBJ2-1,few,NA,13,TRBV7-3
CSASRSGGQNEQFF,TGCAGTGCTAGTCGAAGCGGGGGGCAGAATGAGCAGTTCTTC,TRBJ2-1,many,TRBD2,14,TRBV20-1
CASSVESSGREQYF,TGTGCCAGCAGCGTAGAGAGTAGCGGGAGGGAGCAGTACTTC,TRBJ2-7,many,TRBD2,14,TRBV9
CASSPLGQGAGNTIYF,TGTGCCAGCAGCCCTCTAGGACAGGGCGCTGGAAACACCATATATTTT,TRBJ1-3,many,TRBD1,16,TRBV12-3/TRBV12-4
CASSPAGTGTDTQYF,TGTGCCAGCAGCCCGGCGGGGACAGGCACAGATACGCAGTATTTT,TRBJ2-3,once,NA,15,TRBV7-3
CSATGGRGSSYEQYF,TGCAGTGCTACAGGGGGCAGGGGAAGCTCCTACGAGCAGTACTTC,TRBJ2-7,many,TRBD1,15,TRBV20-1